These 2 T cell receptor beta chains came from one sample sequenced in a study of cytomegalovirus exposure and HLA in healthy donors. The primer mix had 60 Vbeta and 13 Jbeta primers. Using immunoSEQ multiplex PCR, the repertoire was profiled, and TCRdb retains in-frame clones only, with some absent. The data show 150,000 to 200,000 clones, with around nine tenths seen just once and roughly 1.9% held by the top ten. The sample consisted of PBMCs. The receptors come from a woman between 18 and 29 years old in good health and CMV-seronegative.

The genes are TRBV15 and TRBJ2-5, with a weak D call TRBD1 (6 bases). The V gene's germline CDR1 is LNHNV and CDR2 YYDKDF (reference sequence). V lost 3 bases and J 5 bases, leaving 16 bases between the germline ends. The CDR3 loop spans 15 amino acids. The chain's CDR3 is CATSSPRDNGETQYF. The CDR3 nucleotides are TGTGCCACCAGCAGCCCCAGGGACAATGGGGAGACCCAGTACTTC.

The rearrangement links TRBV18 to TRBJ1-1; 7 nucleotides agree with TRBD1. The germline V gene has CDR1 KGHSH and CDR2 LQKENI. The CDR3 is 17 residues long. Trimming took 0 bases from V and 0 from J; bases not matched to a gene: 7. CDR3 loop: CASSPPTGRPMNTEAFF. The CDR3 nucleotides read TGTGCCAGCTCACCACCGACAGGGAGGCCTATGAACACTGAAGCTTTCTTT. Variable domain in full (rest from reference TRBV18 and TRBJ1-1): NAGVMQNPRHLVRRRGQEARLRCSPMKGHSHVYWYRQLPEEGLKFMVYLQKENIIDESGMPKERFSAEFPKEGPSILRIQQVVRGDSAAYFCASSPPTGRPMNTEAFFGQGTRLTVV.